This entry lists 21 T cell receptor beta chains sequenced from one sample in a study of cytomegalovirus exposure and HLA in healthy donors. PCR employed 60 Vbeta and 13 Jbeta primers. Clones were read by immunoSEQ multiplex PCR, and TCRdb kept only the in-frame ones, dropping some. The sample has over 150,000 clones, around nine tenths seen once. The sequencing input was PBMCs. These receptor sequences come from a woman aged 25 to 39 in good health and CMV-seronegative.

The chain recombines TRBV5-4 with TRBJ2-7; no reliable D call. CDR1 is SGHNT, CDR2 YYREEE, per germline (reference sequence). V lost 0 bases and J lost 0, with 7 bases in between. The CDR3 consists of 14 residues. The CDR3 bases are TGTGCCAGCAGCTTGGTCGCAGACTCCTACGAGCAGTACTTC. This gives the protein CASSLVADSYEQYF.

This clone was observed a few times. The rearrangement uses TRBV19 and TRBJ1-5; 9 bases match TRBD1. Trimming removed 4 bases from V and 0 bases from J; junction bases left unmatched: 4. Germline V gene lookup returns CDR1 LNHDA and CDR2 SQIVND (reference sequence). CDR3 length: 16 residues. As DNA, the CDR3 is TGTGCCAGTAGTAAATGGGACAGGGTTAGCAATCAGCCCCAGCATTTT. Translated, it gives CASSKWDRVSNQPQHF. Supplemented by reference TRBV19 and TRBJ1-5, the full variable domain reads DGGITQSPKYLFRKEGQNVTLSCEQNLNHDAMYWYRQDPGQGLRLIYYSQIVNDFQKGDIAEGYSVSREKKESFPLTVTSAQKNPTAFYLCASSKWDRVSNQPQHFGDGTRLSIL.

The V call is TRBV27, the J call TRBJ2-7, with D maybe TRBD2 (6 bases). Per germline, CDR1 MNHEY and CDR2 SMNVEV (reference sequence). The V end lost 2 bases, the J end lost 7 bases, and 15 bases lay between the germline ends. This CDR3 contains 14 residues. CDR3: CASSLGRRAGEQYF. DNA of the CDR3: TGTGCCAGCAGTTTAGGGCGGAGGGCGGGGGAGCAGTACTTC.

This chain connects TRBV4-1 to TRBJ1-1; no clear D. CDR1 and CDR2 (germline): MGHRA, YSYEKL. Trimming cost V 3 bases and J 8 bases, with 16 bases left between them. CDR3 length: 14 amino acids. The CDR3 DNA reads TGCGCCAGCAGCCAGCTCGGTATAGACAAGGAAGCTTTCTTT. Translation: CASSQLGIDKEAFF.

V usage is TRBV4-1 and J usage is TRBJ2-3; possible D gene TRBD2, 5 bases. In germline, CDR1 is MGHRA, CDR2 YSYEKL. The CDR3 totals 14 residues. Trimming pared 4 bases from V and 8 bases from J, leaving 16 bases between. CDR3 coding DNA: TGCGCCAGCAGCCCGGCCCCCCTCGCGGGTACGCAGTATTTT. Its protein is CASSPAPLAGTQYF.

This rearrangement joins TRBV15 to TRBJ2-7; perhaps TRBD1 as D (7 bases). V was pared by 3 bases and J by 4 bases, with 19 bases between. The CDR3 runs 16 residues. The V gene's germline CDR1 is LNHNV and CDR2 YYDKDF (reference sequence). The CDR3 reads CATSRHGGTALYEQYF. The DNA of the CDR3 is TGTGCCACCAGCAGGCACGGCGGGACAGCACTTTACGAGCAGTACTTC.

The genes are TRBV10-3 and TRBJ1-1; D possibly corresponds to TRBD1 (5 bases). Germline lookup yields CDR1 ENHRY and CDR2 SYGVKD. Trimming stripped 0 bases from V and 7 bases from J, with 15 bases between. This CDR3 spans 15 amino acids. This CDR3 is CAISESPGGEDEAFF. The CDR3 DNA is TGTGCCATCAGTGAGTCTCCCGGGGGGGAGGATGAAGCTTTCTTT.

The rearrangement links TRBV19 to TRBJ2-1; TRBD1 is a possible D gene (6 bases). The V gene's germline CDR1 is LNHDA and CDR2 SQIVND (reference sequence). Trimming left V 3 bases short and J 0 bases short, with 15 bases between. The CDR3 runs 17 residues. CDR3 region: CASSIGGQKRSYNEQFF. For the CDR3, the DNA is TGTGCCAGTAGTATCGGAGGACAGAAACGCTCCTACAATGAGCAGTTCTTC.

The CDR3 loop is CASSLSGDTIYF. The CDR3, as DNA: TGTGCCAGCAGCTTGAGCGGAGACACCATATATTTT. This chain uses TRBV7-2 with TRBJ1-3; D is unclear. CDR3 length: 12 residues. V was pared by 3 bases and J by 8 bases, with 8 bases between. Germline V gene lookup returns CDR1 SGHTA and CDR2 FQGNSA.

CDR3 in amino acids: CASSNGLAGGDNEQFF. CDR3 nucleotides: TGTGCCAGCAGCAATGGACTAGCGGGAGGGGACAATGAGCAGTTCTTC. The V gene is TRBV7-3, the J gene TRBJ2-1; 15 nucleotides agree with TRBD2. The ends lost 5 bases at V and 5 bases at J; junction bases unmatched: 4. The germline gives CDR1 SGHTA, CDR2 FQGTGA. This CDR3 is built from 16 residues.

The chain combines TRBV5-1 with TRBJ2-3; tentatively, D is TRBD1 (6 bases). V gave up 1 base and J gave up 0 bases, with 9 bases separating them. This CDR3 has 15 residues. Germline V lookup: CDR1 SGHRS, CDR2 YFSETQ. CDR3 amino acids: CASSLTGLSTDTQYF. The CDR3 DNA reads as TGCGCCAGCAGCTTGACAGGGCTGAGCACAGATACGCAGTATTTT.

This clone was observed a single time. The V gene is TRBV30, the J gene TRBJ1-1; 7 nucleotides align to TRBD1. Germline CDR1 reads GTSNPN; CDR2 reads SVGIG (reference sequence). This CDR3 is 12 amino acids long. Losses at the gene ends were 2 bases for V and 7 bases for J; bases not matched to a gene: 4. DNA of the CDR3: TGTGCCTGGAGTACAGGGGCCGGTGAAGCTTTCTTT. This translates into CAWSTGAGEAFF.

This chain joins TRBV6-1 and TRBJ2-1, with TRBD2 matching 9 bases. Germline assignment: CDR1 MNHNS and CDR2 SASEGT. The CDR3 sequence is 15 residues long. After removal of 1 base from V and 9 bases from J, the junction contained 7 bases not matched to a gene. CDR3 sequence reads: CASSEVGGRAIEQFF. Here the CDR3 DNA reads TGTGCCAGCAGTGAAGTGGGCGGGAGGGCAATTGAGCAGTTCTTC.

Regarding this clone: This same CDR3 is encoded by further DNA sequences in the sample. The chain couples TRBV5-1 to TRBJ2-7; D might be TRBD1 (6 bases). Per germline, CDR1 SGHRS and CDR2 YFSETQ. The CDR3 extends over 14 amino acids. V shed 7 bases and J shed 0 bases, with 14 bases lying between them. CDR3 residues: CASSQGTLSYEQYF. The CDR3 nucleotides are TGCGCCAGCTCTCAGGGGACACTCTCCTACGAGCAGTACTTC.

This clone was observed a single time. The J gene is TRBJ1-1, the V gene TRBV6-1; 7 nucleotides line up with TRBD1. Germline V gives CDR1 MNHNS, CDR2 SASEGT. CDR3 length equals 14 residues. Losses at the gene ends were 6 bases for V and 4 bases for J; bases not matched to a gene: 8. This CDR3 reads CASRGRDSATEAFF. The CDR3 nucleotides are TGTGCCAGCAGGGGCCGGGACAGTGCCACTGAAGCTTTCTTT.

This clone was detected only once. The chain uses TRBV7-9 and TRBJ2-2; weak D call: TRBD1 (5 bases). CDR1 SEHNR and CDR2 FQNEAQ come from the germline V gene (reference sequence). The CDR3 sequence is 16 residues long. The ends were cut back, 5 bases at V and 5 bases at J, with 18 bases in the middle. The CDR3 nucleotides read TGTGCCAGCAGCACAGTCAGGGATCTAGGGACCGGGGAGCTGTTTTTT. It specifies CASSTVRDLGTGELFF.

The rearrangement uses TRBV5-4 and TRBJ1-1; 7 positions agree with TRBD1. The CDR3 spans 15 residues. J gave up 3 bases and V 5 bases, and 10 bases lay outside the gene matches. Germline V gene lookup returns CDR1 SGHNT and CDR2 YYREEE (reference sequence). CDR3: CASSHTGVLDTEAFF. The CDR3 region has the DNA TGTGCCAGCAGTCATACAGGGGTCTTAGACACTGAAGCTTTCTTT. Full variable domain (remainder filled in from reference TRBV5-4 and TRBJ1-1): ETGVTQSPTHLIKTRGQQVTLRCSSQSGHNTVSWYQQALGQGPQFIFQYYREEENGRGNFPPRFSGLQFPNYSSELNVNALELDDSALYLCASSHTGVLDTEAFFGQGTRLTVV.

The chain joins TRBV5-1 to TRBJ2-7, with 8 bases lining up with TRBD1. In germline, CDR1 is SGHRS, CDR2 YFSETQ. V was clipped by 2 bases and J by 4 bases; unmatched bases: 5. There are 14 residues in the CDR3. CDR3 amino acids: CASSLGQGEYEQYF. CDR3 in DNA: TGCGCCAGCAGCTTAGGACAGGGAGAGTACGAGCAGTACTTC.

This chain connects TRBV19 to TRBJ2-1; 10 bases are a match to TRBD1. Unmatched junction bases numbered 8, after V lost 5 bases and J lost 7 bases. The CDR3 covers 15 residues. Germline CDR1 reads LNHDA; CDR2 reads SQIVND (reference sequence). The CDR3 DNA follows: TGTGCCAGTAGTTGGGGACAGGGGTATGGGAATGAGCAGTTCTTC. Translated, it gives CASSWGQGYGNEQFF. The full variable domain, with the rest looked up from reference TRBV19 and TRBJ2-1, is DGGITQSPKYLFRKEGQNVTLSCEQNLNHDAMYWYRQDPGQGLRLIYYSQIVNDFQKGDIAEGYSVSREKKESFPLTVTSAQKNPTAFYLCASSWGQGYGNEQFFGPGTRLTVL.

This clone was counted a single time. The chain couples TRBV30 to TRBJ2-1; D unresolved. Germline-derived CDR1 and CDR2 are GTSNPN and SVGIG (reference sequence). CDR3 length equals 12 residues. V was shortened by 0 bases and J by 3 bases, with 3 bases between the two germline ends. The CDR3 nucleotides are TGTGCCTGGAGTGTTAACTACAATGAGCAGTTCTTC. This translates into CAWSVNYNEQFF. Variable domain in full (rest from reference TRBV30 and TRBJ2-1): SQTIHQWPATLVQPVGSPLSLECTVEGTSNPNLYWYRQAAGRGLQLLFYSVGIGQISSEVPQNLSASRPQDRQFILSSKKLLLSDSGFYLCAWSVNYNEQFFGPGTRLTVL.

The CDR3 bases are TGTGCCAGCAGCTTAGTCAGACAAGACTATGGCTACACCTTC. Protein: CASSLVRQDYGYTF. The rearrangement joins TRBV11-2 to TRBJ1-2; D remains unclear. The germline CDR1 and CDR2 sequences are SGHAT and FQNNGV. Trimming took 1 base from V and 3 from J, leaving 9 bases between them. CDR3 length equals 14 residues.